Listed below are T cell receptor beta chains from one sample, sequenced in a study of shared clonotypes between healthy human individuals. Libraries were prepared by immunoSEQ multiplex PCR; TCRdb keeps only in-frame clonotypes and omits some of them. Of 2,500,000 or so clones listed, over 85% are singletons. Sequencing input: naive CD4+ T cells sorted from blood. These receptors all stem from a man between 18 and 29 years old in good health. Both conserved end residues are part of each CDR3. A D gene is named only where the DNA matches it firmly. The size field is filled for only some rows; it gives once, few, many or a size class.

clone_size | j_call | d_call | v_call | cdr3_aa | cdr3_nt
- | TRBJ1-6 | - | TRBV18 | CASSPRAGLAYNSPLHF | TGTGCCAGCTCACCACGAGCGGGATTGGCCTATAATTCACCCCTCCACTTT
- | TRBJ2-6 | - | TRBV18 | CASSISGANVLTF | TGTGCCAGCTCAATCTCTGGGGCCAACGTCCTGACTTTC
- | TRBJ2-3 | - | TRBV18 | CASSPRTDTQYF | TGTGCCAGCTCACCTCGGACAGATACGCAGTATTTT
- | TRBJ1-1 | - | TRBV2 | CASSEALPGVTEAFF | TGTGCCAGCAGTGAAGCGCTTCCGGGGGTCACTGAAGCTTTCTTT
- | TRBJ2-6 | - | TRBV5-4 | CASSLKGANVLTF | TGTGCCAGCAGCTTGAAAGGGGCCAACGTCCTGACTTTC
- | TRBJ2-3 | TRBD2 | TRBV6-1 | CASSEERGGTDTQYF | TGTGCCAGCAGTGAAGAGCGGGGGGGCACAGATACGCAGTATTTT
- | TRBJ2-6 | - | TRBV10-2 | CASSRGLQGSGANVLTF | TGCGCCAGCAGTCGGGGACTTCAAGGCTCTGGGGCCAACGTCCTGACTTTC
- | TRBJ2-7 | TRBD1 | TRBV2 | CASLQGQGSYEQYF | TGTGCCAGCCTTCAGGGACAGGGGTCCTACGAGCAGTACTTC
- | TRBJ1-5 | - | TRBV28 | CASSFKGGAVQPQHF | TGTGCCAGCAGTTTTAAGGGGGGGGCAGTTCAGCCCCAGCATTTT
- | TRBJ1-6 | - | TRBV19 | CASTGEGDSPLHF | TGTGCCAGTACTGGGGAAGGAGATTCACCCCTCCACTTT
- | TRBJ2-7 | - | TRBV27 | CASSLSRGGSYEQYF | TGTGCCAGCAGTTTATCTCGGGGCGGTTCCTACGAGCAGTACTTC
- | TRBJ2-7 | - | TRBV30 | CAWSGTGEQYF | TGTGCCTGGAGCGGGACTGGAGAGCAGTACTTC
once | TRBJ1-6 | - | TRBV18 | CASSPLDEGRSPLHF | TGTGCCAGCTCACCGCTAGACGAGGGACGTTCACCCCTCCACTTT
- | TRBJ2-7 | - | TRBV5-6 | CASSLAGRRDFNEQYF | TGTGCCAGCAGCTTGGCAGGGCGGCGGGACTTCAACGAGCAGTACTTC
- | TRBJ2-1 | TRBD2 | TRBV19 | CASSTGGTNEQFF | TGTGCCAGTAGTACCGGGGGGACCAATGAGCAGTTCTTC
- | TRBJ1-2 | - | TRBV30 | CAWSRTDFNYGYTF | TGTGCCTGGAGTAGGACAGACTTTAACTATGGCTACACCTTC
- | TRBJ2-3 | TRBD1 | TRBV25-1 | CASSSRGQGRDTQYF | TGTGCCAGCAGCTCGAGGGGACAGGGGAGGGATACGCAGTATTTT
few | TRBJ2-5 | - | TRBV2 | CASSAEETQYF | TGTGCCAGCAGCGCTGAAGAGACCCAGTACTTC
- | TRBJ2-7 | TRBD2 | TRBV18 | CASSPLAGVEQYF | TGTGCCAGCTCACCACTAGCGGGGGTCGAGCAGTACTTC
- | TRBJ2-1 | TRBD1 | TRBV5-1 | CASSSTSGGFWNEQFF | TGCGCCAGCAGCTCTACCTCAGGGGGCTTTTGGAATGAGCAGTTCTTC
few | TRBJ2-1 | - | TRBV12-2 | CASRLAPWKGFYNEQFF | TGTGCAAGTCGCTTAGCCCCCTGGAAGGGTTTTTACAATGAGCAGTTCTTC
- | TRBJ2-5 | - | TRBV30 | CAWSVLGIQETQYF | TGTGCCTGGAGTGTACTTGGTATCCAAGAGACCCAGTACTTC
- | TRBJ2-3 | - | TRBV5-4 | CASSSPGPLSTDTQYF | TGTGCCAGCAGCTCTCCAGGGCCCCTAAGCACAGATACGCAGTATTTT
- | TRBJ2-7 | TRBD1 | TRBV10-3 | CAISEGQDSYEQYF | TGTGCCATCAGTGAGGGACAGGATTCCTACGAGCAGTACTTC
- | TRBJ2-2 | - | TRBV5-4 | CASSQDKGSAWTGELFF | TGCGCCAGCAGCCAAGATAAAGGTTCCGCTTGGACCGGGGAGCTGTTTTTT
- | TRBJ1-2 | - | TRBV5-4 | CASSLIGEANYGYTF | TGTGCCAGCAGCTTGATAGGGGAAGCTAACTATGGCTACACCTTC
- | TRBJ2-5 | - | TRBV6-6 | CASRQRPSAEQETQYF | TGTGCCAGCAGACAGAGGCCTAGCGCAGAACAAGAGACCCAGTACTTC
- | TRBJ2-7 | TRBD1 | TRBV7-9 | CASSREDRLYF | TGTGCCAGCAGCCGAGAGGACAGGCTGTACTTC
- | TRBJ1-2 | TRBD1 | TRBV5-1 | CASSLRTGDYGYTF | TGCGCCAGCAGCCTCCGGACAGGGGACTATGGCTACACCTTC
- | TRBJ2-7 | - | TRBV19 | CASSIDKGTPYEQYF | TGTGCCAGTAGTATAGATAAGGGGACCCCCTACGAGCAGTACTTC
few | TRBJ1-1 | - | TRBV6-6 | CASSYGMNTEAFF | TGTGCCAGCAGTTACGGGATGAACACTGAAGCTTTCTTT
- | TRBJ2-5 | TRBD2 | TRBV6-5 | CASSRGLAQETQYF | TGTGCCAGCAGCCGTGGACTAGCGCAAGAGACCCAGTACTTC
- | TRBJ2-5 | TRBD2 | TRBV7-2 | CASSLAGRGEETQYF | TGTGCCAGCAGCCTAGCGGGGCGGGGAGAAGAGACCCAGTACTTC
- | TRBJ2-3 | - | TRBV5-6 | CASSWGPRNKDTQYF | TGTGCCAGCAGCTGGGGACCCCGCAACAAGGATACGCAGTATTTT
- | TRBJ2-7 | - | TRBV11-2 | CASSLEWQGTYEQYF | TGTGCCAGCAGCTTAGAATGGCAGGGGACCTACGAGCAGTACTTC
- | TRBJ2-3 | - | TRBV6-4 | CASSDSGRTSTDTQYF | TGTGCCAGCAGTGACTCGGGCAGGACTAGCACAGATACGCAGTATTTT
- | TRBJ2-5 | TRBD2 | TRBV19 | CASRGLAVGEETQYF | TGTGCCAGTAGGGGACTAGCGGTTGGAGAAGAGACCCAGTACTTC
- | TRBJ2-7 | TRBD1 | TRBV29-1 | CSVVTGGSYEQYF | TGCAGCGTTGTTACAGGGGGCTCCTACGAGCAGTACTTC
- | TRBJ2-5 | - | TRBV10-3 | CAISESQIRGAQYF | TGTGCCATCAGTGAGTCACAGATTCGCGGGGCCCAGTACTTC
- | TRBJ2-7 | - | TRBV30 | CAWSGNLDEQYF | TGTGCCTGGAGTGGGAATTTGGACGAGCAGTACTTC
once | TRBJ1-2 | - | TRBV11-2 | CASSPGYGYTF | TGTGCCAGCAGCCCCGGCTATGGCTACACCTTC
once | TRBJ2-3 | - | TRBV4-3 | CASSQESRGTDTQYF | TGCGCCAGCAGCCAAGAATCCAGGGGCACAGATACGCAGTATTTT
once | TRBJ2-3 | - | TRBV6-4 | CAKVRGDTQYF | TGTGCCAAAGTTCGGGGGGATACGCAGTATTTT
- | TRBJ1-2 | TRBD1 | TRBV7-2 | CASSQTGGRGYTF | TGTGCCAGCAGCCAAACAGGGGGTCGAGGCTACACCTTC
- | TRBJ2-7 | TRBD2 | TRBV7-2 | CASSLVLAGSYEQYF | TGTGCCAGCAGCTTAGTCCTAGCGGGCTCCTACGAGCAGTACTTC
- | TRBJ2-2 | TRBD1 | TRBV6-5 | CASTRTGSGGELFF | TGTGCCAGCACCCGGACAGGGTCGGGCGGGGAGCTGTTTTTT
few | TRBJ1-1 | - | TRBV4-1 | CASSQVLGLYTEAFF | TGCGCCAGCAGCCAAGTTCTAGGACTCTACACTGAAGCTTTCTTT
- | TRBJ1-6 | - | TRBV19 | CASSIEGSSYNSPLHF | TGTGCCAGTAGTATAGAAGGGAGCTCCTATAATTCACCCCTCCACTTT
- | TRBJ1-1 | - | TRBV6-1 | CASRTANTEAFF | TGTGCCAGCAGGACAGCGAACACTGAAGCTTTCTTT
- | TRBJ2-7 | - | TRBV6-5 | CASSYAGDRYEQYF | TGTGCCAGCAGTTACGCAGGGGACCGCTACGAGCAGTACTTC
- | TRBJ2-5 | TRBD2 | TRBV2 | CASSGTSGAILKTQYF | TGTGCCAGCAGTGGTACTAGCGGGGCTATCCTGAAGACCCAGTACTTC
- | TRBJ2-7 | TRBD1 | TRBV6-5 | CASSYSGQSYEQYF | TGTGCCAGCAGTTACTCGGGACAGTCCTACGAGCAGTACTTC
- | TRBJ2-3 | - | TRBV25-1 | CASSSPGHQDTQYF | TGTGCCAGCAGTTCCCCGGGACATCAAGATACGCAGTATTTT
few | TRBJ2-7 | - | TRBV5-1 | CASSLDTTSYEQYF | TGCGCCAGCAGCTTGGACACCACCTCCTACGAGCAGTACTTC
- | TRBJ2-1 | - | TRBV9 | CASSVAGRGAYNEQFF | TGTGCCAGCAGCGTAGCTGGAAGGGGGGCATACAATGAGCAGTTCTTC
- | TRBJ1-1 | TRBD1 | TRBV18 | CASSQGVGTEAFF | TGTGCCAGCTCTCAGGGGGTCGGCACTGAAGCTTTCTTT
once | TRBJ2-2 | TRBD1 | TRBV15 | CATSRTGLAGELFF | TGTGCCACCAGCAGGACAGGGCTGGCCGGGGAGCTGTTTTTT
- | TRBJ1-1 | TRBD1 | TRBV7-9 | CASSLMTGLVFNSEAFF | TGTGCCAGCAGCTTAATGACAGGGCTTGTCTTTAATTCTGAAGCTTTCTTT
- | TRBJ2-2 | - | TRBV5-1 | CASSYAVTGNTGELFF | TGCGCCAGCAGCTACGCCGTGACAGGAAACACCGGGGAGCTGTTTTTT